Listed here are 29 T cell receptor beta chains from one sample, sequenced in a study of CD8 T cells in ankylosing spondylitis. Study-wide findings and caveats: Within ankylosing spondylitis blood, a TCR beta motif made up of under 10 highly homologous variants appeared to be characteristic.

TCRdb reprocessed the 5' RACE reads via MiXCR and lists one record per CDR3 protein. This sample has 470,000 or so distinct CDR3 sequences, with about 25% found just once. These TCRs' antigens remain unknown. Sample: blood, either unsorted or a sorted T cell fraction (not recorded which). The receptor set was obtained from a male donor with ankylosing spondylitis.

The CDR3 coding sequence is TGTGCCAGCACCTCCGGAACGGGACAGGGAGTTTATGGCTACACCTTC. Translated, it gives CASTSGTGQGVYGYTF. The rearrangement uses TRBV7-8 and TRBJ1-2; 9 bases align to TRBD1. V trimming: 7 bases; J trimming: 5 bases; junction bases outside the gene matches: 14. The V gene's germline CDR1 is SGHVS and CDR2 FQNEAQ. The length of the CDR3 is 16 residues.

In this sample, this clonotype turned up a few times. V and J are TRBV3-1 and TRBJ2-7; a possible D gene is TRBD2 (5 bases). CDR3 length: 13 residues. The V end lost 4 bases, the J end lost 6 bases, and 13 bases lay between the germline ends. CDR1 and CDR2 (germline): LGHDT, YNNKEL (reference sequence). The CDR3 region is CASSPTASLEQYF. In DNA form, the CDR3 reads TGTGCCAGCAGCCCTACGGCTAGCCTCGAGCAGTACTTC.

The chain joins TRBV5-1 to TRBJ2-5; 8 bases match TRBD1. The J segment lost 4 bases and the V segment lost 3 bases, leaving 5 bases of the junction unmatched. This CDR3 is built from 14 residues. CDR1 is SGHRS and CDR2 is YFSETQ in the germline V gene. The DNA of the CDR3 is TGCGCCAGCAGCTCATCGACAGGGGTAGAGACCCAGTACTTC. Translated, it gives CASSSSTGVETQYF.

The chain joins TRBV11-2 to TRBJ1-2, with a weak D call TRBD1 (5 bases). Trimming left V 6 bases short and J 5 bases short, with 16 bases between. Germline lookup yields CDR1 SGHAT and CDR2 FQNNGV. The CDR3 extends over 14 amino acids. The CDR3 bases are TGTGCCAGCAGGGTACATACAGGAGAATATGGCTACACCTTC. Translated, it gives CASRVHTGEYGYTF. The full variable domain, with the rest looked up from reference TRBV11-2 and TRBJ1-2, is EAGVAQSPRYKIIEKRQSVAFWCNPISGHATLYWYQQILGQGPKLLIQFQNNGVVDDSQLPKDRFSAERLKGVDSTLKIQPAKLEDSAVYLCASRVHTGEYGYTFGSGTRLTVV.

V is TRBV11-2 and J is TRBJ2-3; possibly TRBD2 for D (6 bases). Germline CDR1 and CDR2: SGHAT and FQNNGV. CDR3 length: 12 amino acids. Trimming pared 6 bases from V and 8 bases from J, leaving 12 bases between. CDR3 residues: CASRPEGGTQYF. The CDR3 DNA is TGTGCCAGCAGACCGGAGGGAGGTACGCAGTATTTT.

This clonotype was detected many times. The genes are TRBV5-1 and TRBJ2-3; D is unresolved. The CDR3 extends over 15 amino acids. Germline CDR1 SGHRS, CDR2 YFSETQ. Trimming cost V 4 bases and J 0 bases, with 12 bases left between them. The DNA for the CDR3 is TGCGCCAGCAGCGTTGGCTCTCCTAGCACAGATACGCAGTATTTT. It specifies CASSVGSPSTDTQYF.

This clonotype was detected a few times. The chain combines TRBV9 with TRBJ2-3, with a tentative D call TRBD2 (6 bases). Germline assignment: CDR1 SGDLS and CDR2 YYNGEE. The CDR3 spans 15 residues. The V end was cut by 4 bases, the J end by 4 bases, with 16 bases between. In DNA, the CDR3 is TGTGCCAGCAGCCCAACGGACTACCCGTCAGATACGCAGTATTTT. Translation: CASSPTDYPSDTQYF.

This sequence joins TRBV27 and TRBJ2-3; no reliable D call. Germline assignment: CDR1 MNHEY and CDR2 SMNVEV (reference sequence). Deletions cut 8 bases from V and 3 bases from J, with 21 bases between. The CDR3 sequence is 16 residues long. In nucleotides, the CDR3 is TGTGCCAGCGTGCCCTATTCTCTCCTTGGGACAGATACGCAGTATTTT. This codes for CASVPYSLLGTDTQYF.

This chain connects TRBV30 to TRBJ2-5; 11 bases are a match to TRBD2. The CDR3 extends over 15 amino acids. J gave up 2 bases and V 6 bases, and 8 bases lay outside the gene matches. Germline lookup yields CDR1 GTSNPN and CDR2 SVGIG (reference sequence). CDR3 in amino acids: CACNTGTSGQETQYF. CDR3 DNA sequence: TGTGCCTGTAATACCGGGACTAGCGGACAAGAGACCCAGTACTTC.

The rearrangement links TRBV30 to TRBJ2-5, with TRBD1 as a possible D gene (5 bases). The germline gives CDR1 GTSNPN, CDR2 SVGIG (reference sequence). The CDR3 is made up of 12 amino acids. Trimming removed 2 bases at V and 5 bases at J, with 9 bases between. In DNA, the CDR3 is TGTGCCTGGAGTCAGGGATGGGAGACCCAGTACTTC. This translates into CAWSQGWETQYF.

The gene calls are TRBV7-9 and TRBJ2-1, with 7 bases that match TRBD2. V lost 2 bases, J lost 9 bases, and 10 bases stayed unmatched. The CDR3 totals 15 residues. Germline V lookup: CDR1 SEHNR, CDR2 FQNEAQ (reference sequence). For the CDR3, the DNA is TGTGCCAGCAGCTTACAGCGGGATCGTAGGAGTGAGCAGTTCTTC. Encoded protein: CASSLQRDRRSEQFF.

For the CDR3, the DNA is TGTGCCAGCAGTTTAGTGCCGGGGAGGACTGAAGCTTTCTTT. Amino acids: CASSLVPGRTEAFF. The gene calls are TRBV12-3 or TRBV12-4 and TRBJ1-1; no definite D call. The CDR3 spans 14 residues. The ends were cut back, 1 base at V and 5 bases at J, with 11 bases in the middle.

This clonotype was recorded a few times. The V and J genes are TRBV25-1 and TRBJ1-4; a weak D match, TRBD1 (5 bases). Looked up from germline, CDR1 is MGHDK and CDR2 is SYGVNS. This CDR3 has 16 residues. V was pared by 6 bases and J by 4 bases, with 18 bases between. The CDR3 loop is CASSLGREGVNEKLFF. The DNA for the CDR3 is TGTGCCAGCAGCCTGGGCCGGGAAGGGGTTAATGAAAAACTGTTTTTT.

The chain uses TRBV14 and TRBJ2-1; D is unclear. V lost 6 bases to trimming and J lost 6 bases, with 12 bases between them. The CDR3 is 13 amino acids. Looked up from germline, CDR1 is SGHDN and CDR2 is FVKESK. The CDR3 DNA sequence: TGTGCCAGCAGTAAAGGGTTTTTCAATGAGCAGTTCTTC. Translated: CASSKGFFNEQFF. Full variable domain (rest looked up from reference TRBV14 and TRBJ2-1): EAGVTQFPSHSVIEKGQTVTLRCDPISGHDNLYWYRRVMGKEIKFLLHFVKESKQDESGMPNNRFLAERTGGTYSTLKVQPAELEDSGVYFCASSKGFFNEQFFGPGTRLTVL.

This clonotype was recorded a few times. The V call is TRBV7-2, the J call TRBJ2-1; 16 bases are shared with TRBD2. Trimming removed 5 bases from V and 8 bases from J; junction bases left unmatched: 9. Germline CDR1 and CDR2: SGHTA and FQGNSA. The CDR3 totals 17 residues. CDR3 residues: CASSLRPGLAGGYEQFF. CDR3 nucleotide sequence: TGTGCCAGCAGCCTTCGACCGGGACTAGCGGGAGGGTATGAGCAGTTCTTC.

The table lists this clonotype with a few counts. V gene TRBV10-3 combines with J gene TRBJ1-2; 10 bases match TRBD1. V trimming: 11 bases; J trimming: 7 bases; junction bases outside the gene matches: 7. This CDR3 comprises 12 residues. CDR1 is ENHRY, CDR2 SYGVKD, per germline. CDR3 DNA sequence: TGTGCCTCCGAGACAGGGGGCTCTGGCTACACCTTC. Its protein is CASETGGSGYTF.

In nucleotides, the CDR3 is TGTGCCAGCAGCCGAGAGCATGAGCAGTTCTTC. Encoded protein: CASSREHEQFF. The V gene is TRBV7-9, the J gene TRBJ2-1; no firm D call. Trimming shortened V by 5 bases and J by 8 bases, and 7 bases separated the two germline ends. This CDR3 is 11 amino acids long. CDR1 SEHNR and CDR2 FQNEAQ come from the germline V gene (reference sequence).

The V and J genes are TRBV7-9 and TRBJ1-5; D gene uncertain. Germline CDR1 and CDR2: SEHNR and FQNEAQ (reference sequence). V lost 1 base and J 6 bases, leaving 4 bases between the germline ends. This CDR3 has 12 amino acids. The DNA for the CDR3 is TGTGCCAGCAGCTTAGACATTCAGCCCCAGCATTTT. It yields the protein CASSLDIQPQHF.

The V gene is TRBV7-9, the J gene TRBJ2-5; the D gene could be TRBD1 or TRBD2 (5 bases each). The CDR3 contains 15 residues. Germline CDR1 and CDR2: SEHNR and FQNEAQ (reference sequence). Deletions cut 4 bases from V and 5 bases from J, with 17 bases between. CDR3 sequence: CASSSEGHHGETQYF. The DNA of the CDR3 is TGTGCCAGCAGCTCCGAGGGGCACCACGGGGAGACCCAGTACTTC.

This chain links TRBV28 with TRBJ2-7; D tentatively fits TRBD1 or TRBD2 (5 bases each). Trimming left V 7 bases short and J 0 bases short, with 13 bases between. The germline V gene encodes CDR1 MDHEN and CDR2 SYDVKM. This CDR3 has 14 amino acids. In DNA, the CDR3 is TGTGCCAGCATGGGGACCTCAAGCTCCTACGAGCAGTACTTC. Protein: CASMGTSSSYEQYF.

This clonotype came up a few times. The chain carries TRBV3-1 and TRBJ2-1; TRBD2 matches 7 bases. Germline-derived CDR1 and CDR2 are LGHDT and YNNKEL (reference sequence). J lost 6 bases, V lost 5 bases, and 7 bases had no gene match. The CDR3 sequence is 14 residues long. The CDR3 loop is CASSAGLFANEQFF. Written as DNA, the CDR3 is TGTGCCAGCAGCGCGGGACTATTTGCCAATGAGCAGTTCTTC.

This clonotype occurred a few times. The CDR3 bases are TGTGCCTGGAGTAAACCGCCCGGACTAATGGAAGCTTTCTTT. This gives the protein CAWSKPPGLMEAFF. The J gene is TRBJ1-1, the V gene TRBV30; D unresolved. Trimming removed 2 bases at V and 8 bases at J, with 18 bases between. CDR3 length: 14 residues. Germline V gene sequence: CDR1 GTSNPN, CDR2 SVGIG (reference sequence). Full variable domain (remainder filled in from reference TRBV30 and TRBJ1-1): SQTIHQWPATLVQPVGSPLSLECTVEGTSNPNLYWYRQAAGRGLQLLFYSVGIGQISSEVPQNLSASRPQDRQFILSSKKLLLSDSGFYLCAWSKPPGLMEAFFGQGTRLTVV.

This clonotype was seen a handful of times. The V gene is TRBV29-1, the J gene TRBJ2-6; the D is unclear. Germline CDR1 and CDR2: SQVTM and ANQGSEA. Trimming stripped 3 bases from V and 0 bases from J, with 3 bases between. The CDR3 runs to 13 residues. The CDR3 DNA sequence: TGCAGCGTTGACAGCTCTGGGGCCAACGTCCTGACTTTC. Amino acid sequence: CSVDSSGANVLTF.

This clonotype was detected only a few times. The chain links TRBV29-1 to TRBJ2-4; no clear D. Germline CDR1 reads SQVTM; CDR2 reads ANQGSEA. This CDR3 is 12 amino acids long. Trimming left V 4 bases short and J 7 bases short, with 11 bases between. The CDR3 nucleotides read TGCAGCGTTGCTAACAATCGGAACATTCAGTACTTC. This translates into CSVANNRNIQYF.

This chain connects TRBV29-1 to TRBJ1-2; perhaps TRBD1 as D (6 bases). This CDR3 is built from 13 residues. The germline V gene has CDR1 SQVTM and CDR2 ANQGSEA. The V gene lost 3 bases and the J gene lost 4 bases, with 12 bases spanning the gap. CDR3: CSVEKGVGYGYTF. CDR3 bases: TGCAGCGTTGAGAAGGGGGTGGGCTATGGCTACACCTTC. The full variable domain, in which reference TRBV29-1 and TRBJ1-2 provide the parts outside the CDR3, is SAVISQKPSRDICQRGTSLTIQCQVDSQVTMMFWYRQQPGQSLTLIATANQGSEATYESGFVIDKFPISRPNLTFSTLTVSNMSPEDSSIYLCSVEKGVGYGYTFGSGTRLTVV.

This clonotype was observed a handful of times. This chain connects TRBV7-8 to TRBJ2-1; 9 positions match TRBD2. V lost 5 bases, J lost 1 base, and 9 bases stayed unmatched. CDR3 length equals 17 residues. Germline V CDR1 and CDR2: SGHVS, FQNEAQ. The CDR3 loop reads CASSPLELAGSYNEQFF. In DNA form, the CDR3 reads TGTGCCAGCAGCCCCCTGGAGCTAGCGGGGTCCTACAATGAGCAGTTCTTC.

J is TRBJ1-1 and V is TRBV2, with D unresolved. This CDR3 is built from 12 residues. V shed 2 bases and J shed 1 base, with 2 bases lying between them. Germline-derived CDR1 and CDR2 are SNHLY and FYNNEI. Here the CDR3 reads CASSEQNTEAFF. DNA of the CDR3: TGTGCCAGCAGTGAACAGAACACTGAAGCTTTCTTT.

The chain has TRBV19 and TRBJ2-1, with TRBD1 identical over 8 bases. Losses at the gene ends were 5 bases for V and 5 bases for J; bases not matched to a gene: 11. The CDR3 consists of 16 residues. Germline V lookup: CDR1 LNHDA, CDR2 SQIVND (reference sequence). This CDR3 is CASSSLDRVRNNEQFF. The CDR3 DNA sequence: TGTGCCAGTAGTTCCTTGGACAGGGTAAGGAACAATGAGCAGTTCTTC.

This clonotype was recorded a few times. This chain joins TRBV12-3 or TRBV12-4 and TRBJ1-3; possible D gene TRBD1, 6 bases. V dropped 2 bases and J dropped 8 bases, with 10 bases sitting between them. The CDR3 contains 13 residues. This CDR3 reads CASSLMEGDTIYF. DNA of the CDR3: TGTGCCAGCAGTTTAATGGAGGGGGACACCATATATTTT.